This TCR beta chain was sequenced for a study of vaccination effects on CD4 cells after COVID-19. Findings and caveats of the study: Early post-infection timepoints were missing from the study, which also had few convalescent patients.

V was shortened by 1 base and J by 4 bases, with 9 bases between the two germline ends. CDR1 is SGHTA and CDR2 is FQGTGA in the germline V gene. The CDR3 totals 14 residues. Turning to this clone: Its antigen is as yet unknown.

The data were produced by immunoSEQ multiplex PCR, yet TCRdb's version contains in-frame clones alone and is incomplete. The sample has 30,000 to 35,000 clones, almost 85% seen once. Before sequencing, viral peptide pools were used by the ViraFEST assay to expand antigen-specific CD4+ T cells. The culture ran for nine to eleven days, and then CD4+ T cells were isolated. Either the mRNA-1273 or the BNT162b2 vaccine was given to participants as two doses. The culture medium for 1.5 million to 2.5 million PBMC per well included 10 IU/ml IL-2 and around 9.8 ug/ml peptides. The source is a human donor who received a COVID-19 vaccine. Some clones in this sample may be carry-over from other donors' samples. The chain carries TRBV7-3 and TRBJ2-3; D is unclear. The source was CD4+ T cells from PBMCs cultured with HCoV-NL63 spike peptides, collected after COVID-19 vaccination. The CDR3 spells CASSLMRFPDTQYF. The CDR3 DNA reads TGTGCCAGCAGCTTAATGAGGTTCCCAGATACGCAGTATTTT.